The sequence of this TCR beta chain was determined in a study of human T cells and chemical hapten exposure. Sample time point: patch test 1, 2 weeks after DPC sensitization. Treatment: therapeutic diphenylcyclopropenone sensitization with weekly scalp DPC. This clonotype was observed a few times. TCRdb processed the RACE reads anew with MiXCR; each CDR3 protein has one entry. The table has tens of thousands of distinct CDR3 sequences, roughly 10% seen once; the top ten hold 2% to 2.5%. The germline V gene has CDR1 LNHDA and CDR2 SQIVND (reference sequence). The CDR3 is 13 amino acids. The V gene lost 5 bases and the J gene lost 13 bases, with 18 bases spanning the gap.

Sample: whole blood, taken in connection with sensitization to the hapten diphenylcyclopropenone (DPC). This receptor was obtained from a man in his forties with alopecia areata. Some clones in this sample may be carry-over from other donors' samples. The genes are TRBV19 and TRBJ2-1, with D possibly being TRBD2 (5 bases). CDR3 in amino acids: CASSVAREYPQFF. The CDR3 DNA follows: TGTGCCAGTAGTGTTGCTAGGGAGTATCCTCAGTTCTTC.